This T cell receptor beta chain appears in the sequencing data of a study of cytomegalovirus exposure and HLA in healthy donors. Both 60 Vbeta primers and 13 Jbeta primers went into the PCR. Here immunoSEQ multiplex PCR was the method, and the copy in TCRdb shows in-frame clones only, minus some. The profile shows 150,000 or so clones, 76% of them singletons. This CDR3 comprises 13 residues. The germline CDR1 and CDR2 sequences are SGDLS and YYNGEE. Trimming shortened V by 0 bases and J by 6 bases, and 9 bases separated the two germline ends. The gene calls are TRBV9 and TRBJ1-2; D call uncertain. The clonotype comes from a female donor in good health and CMV-seronegative. The sample comprised PBMCs. Written as DNA, the CDR3 is TGTGCCAGCAGCGTAGCTACCCGAAATGGCTACACCTTC. Translating gives CASSVATRNGYTF. Supplemented by reference TRBV9 and TRBJ1-2, the full variable domain reads DSGVTQTPKHLITATGQRVTLRCSPRSGDLSVYWYQQSLDQGLQFLIQYYNGEERAKGNILERFSAQQFPDLHSELNLSSLELGDSALYFCASSVATRNGYTFGSGTRLTVV.